This entry concerns a single T cell receptor beta chain. This entry comes from a study of T cell changes during pregnancy in multiple sclerosis. The data were produced by immunoSEQ multiplex PCR, yet TCRdb's version contains in-frame clones alone and is incomplete. This sample has about 84,000 clones, with approximately 94% found just once. Germline CDR1 reads SEHNR; CDR2 reads FQNEAQ (reference sequence). Trimming took off 1 base at V and 9 bases at J, with 10 bases between the two ends. This CDR3 is 12 amino acids long. The sequence was obtained from a female donor with multiple sclerosis, enrolled in a pregnancy study. The chain joins TRBV7-9 to TRBJ2-7, with D tentatively TRBD2 (5 bases). The input for sequencing was peripheral blood, taken in the third trimester of pregnancy. The CDR3 sequence: CASSLGEWRQYF. CDR3 DNA sequence: TGTGCCAGCAGCTTAGGGGAGTGGAGGCAGTACTTC.